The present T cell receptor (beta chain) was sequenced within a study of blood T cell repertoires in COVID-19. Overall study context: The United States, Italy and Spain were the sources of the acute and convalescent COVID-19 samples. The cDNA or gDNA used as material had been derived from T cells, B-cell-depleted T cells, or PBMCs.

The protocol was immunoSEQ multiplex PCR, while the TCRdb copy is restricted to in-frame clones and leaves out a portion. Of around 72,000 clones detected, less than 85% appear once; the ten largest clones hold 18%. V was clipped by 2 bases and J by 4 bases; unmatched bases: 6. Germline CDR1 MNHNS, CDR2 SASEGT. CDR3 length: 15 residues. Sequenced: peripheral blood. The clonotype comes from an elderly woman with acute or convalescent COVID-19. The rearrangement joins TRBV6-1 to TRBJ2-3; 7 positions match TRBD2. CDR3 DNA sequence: TGTGCCAGCAGTGAATCCCTAGCGGCACCAGATACGCAGTATTTT. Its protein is CASSESLAAPDTQYF.